Following are 30 T cell receptor beta chains from one sample sequenced in a study of T and B cells in COVID-19 patients (dated by TCRdb to the early 2020s). Sequencing relied on an Illumina MiSeq. Multiplex PCR with BIOMED2 TRB-A/B primer pools was used to amplify TRB rearrangements. TCRdb ran its own pipeline on the public reads, namely fastp trimming at Q25 and MiXCR clone calling, and kept in-frame beta chains. Every distinct CDR3 protein forms one entry, paired with its most common genes and DNA. The table for this sample lists around 15,000 distinct CDR3 sequences; 28% of them were counted only once. In total, the top ten clones hold 4% to 5.5% of the sample. Genomic DNA extracted from blood, in amounts of roughly 250-550 ng, served as the starting material for amplifying TRB repertoires. Sequencing was performed on blood. Receptor source: a human donor who had recovered from COVID-19.

This clonotype was picked up a small number of times. The V and J genes are TRBV6-1 and TRBJ1-2; D might be TRBD1 (5 bases). V lost 7 bases, J lost 2 bases, and 14 bases lay in between. The CDR3 is 14 residues long. Germline V lookup: CDR1 MNHNS, CDR2 SASEGT. The CDR3 is CASTPAGTNYGYTF. The CDR3 DNA is TGTGCCAGCACCCCGGCGGGGACGAACTATGGCTACACCTTC.

The chain recombines TRBV7-2 with TRBJ1-6; D uncertain. V was pared by 0 bases and J by 6 bases, with 9 bases between. In germline, CDR1 is SGHTA, CDR2 FQGNSA. The length of the CDR3 is 15 residues. The CDR3 DNA follows: TGTGCCAGCAGCTTAGCGCCGGGGTTTAATTCACCCCTCCACTTT. It is translated as CASSLAPGFNSPLHF.

This clonotype rates as medium-sized (0.01 to 0.1%). The rearrangement links TRBV19 to TRBJ2-7; the D gene is possibly TRBD1 (5 bases). V dropped 5 bases and J dropped 4 bases, with 9 bases sitting between them. CDR1 and CDR2 from the germline V gene are LNHDA and SQIVND (reference sequence). This CDR3 region has 12 residues. The CDR3 nucleotides are TGTGCCAGTAGTGAGACAGATTACGAGCAGTACTTC. It is translated as CASSETDYEQYF.

This clonotype was seen a few times. V gene TRBV6-5 combines with J gene TRBJ2-4; the D gene is possibly TRBD2 (6 bases). CDR3 length equals 15 residues. Per germline, CDR1 MNHEY and CDR2 SVGAGI. V gave up 8 bases and J gave up 4 bases, with 18 bases separating them. Here the CDR3 DNA reads TGTGCCAGCTCCCTACGGGGCGGGGCGAAAAACATTCAGTACTTC. This sequence encodes CASSLRGGAKNIQYF.

This clonotype has only a few counts. V usage is TRBV6-5 and J usage is TRBJ1-3, with D uncertain. Germline V CDR1 and CDR2: MNHEY, SVGAGI. This CDR3 region has 11 residues. The germline V and J ends were trimmed by 6 bases and 6 bases, with 6 bases remaining between them. This CDR3 is CASSNVNTIYF. As DNA, the CDR3 is TGTGCCAGCAGCAACGTAAACACCATATATTTT.

This clonotype was recorded a few times. J is TRBJ2-7 and V is TRBV11-2, with D perhaps TRBD1 (6 bases). Deletions cut 5 bases from V and 0 bases from J, with 23 bases between. Germline CDR1 is SGHAT and CDR2 is FQNNGV. The CDR3 totals 18 residues. The CDR3 sequence: CASSPIGRPTGLSYEQYF. The CDR3 DNA is TGTGCCAGCAGCCCGATCGGTAGGCCGACAGGCCTCTCCTACGAGCAGTACTTC.

There are a few counts of this clonotype. The V gene is TRBV20-1, the J gene TRBJ2-5, with D hard to call. The CDR3 loop spans 12 amino acids. Per germline, CDR1 DFQATT and CDR2 SNEGSKA (reference sequence). Trimming stripped 3 bases from V and 5 bases from J, with 10 bases between. CDR3 sequence reads: CSASASDETQYF. The CDR3 DNA follows: TGCAGTGCTAGTGCCAGCGACGAGACCCAGTACTTC.

V gene TRBV20-1 combines with J gene TRBJ2-1; TRBD2 matches 12 bases. The CDR3 sequence is 15 residues long. V lost 1 base, J lost 7 bases, and 5 bases stayed unmatched. Germline V gene data show CDR1 as DFQATT and CDR2 as SNEGSKA (reference sequence). The CDR3: CSARAPSGGANEQFF. In DNA, the CDR3 is TGCAGTGCTAGAGCTCCTAGCGGGGGGGCGAATGAGCAGTTCTTC.

Turning to this clonotype: A read error may be the cause here, since a much bigger clone is one base away. The J gene is TRBJ1-1, the V gene TRBV19; 9 nucleotides match TRBD1. The CDR3 loop spans 13 amino acids. Germline CDR1 is LNHDA and CDR2 is SQIVND (reference sequence). DNA of the CDR3: TGTGTCACCGCCGGGGACAGGGTTTCGGAAGCTTTCTTT. It is translated as CVTAGDRVSEAFF.

The chain joins TRBV29-1 to TRBJ2-2; 9 positions agree with TRBD1. The CDR3 is 12 amino acids. V trimming: 7 bases; J trimming: 3 bases; junction bases outside the gene matches: 0. Germline CDR1 is SQVTM and CDR2 is ANQGSEA. Here the CDR3 reads CSGTGDTGELFF. The DNA for the CDR3 is TGCAGCGGGACAGGGGACACCGGGGAGCTGTTTTTT.

In this sample, this clonotype turned up a few times. The DNA of the CDR3 is TGTGCCACCTTGACCAGGGGTTGGCGAAACACCATATATTTT. It encodes CATLTRGWRNTIYF. The chain combines TRBV6-2 or TRBV6-3 with TRBJ1-3; D may be TRBD1 (6 bases). The CDR3 extends over 14 amino acids. V lost 10 bases and J lost 5, with 18 bases in between. Looked up from germline, CDR1 is MNHEY and CDR2 is SVGEGT.

This chain links TRBV7-4 with TRBJ2-2; no firm D call. Germline V gene sequence: CDR1 SGHVT, CDR2 SQSDAQ. The CDR3 covers 13 residues. The V gene lost 5 bases and the J gene lost 6 bases, with 10 bases spanning the gap. CDR3 region: CASSTTRSGELFF. CDR3 bases: TGTGCCAGCAGCACTACACGGTCCGGGGAGCTGTTTTTT.

The chain combines TRBV11-1 with TRBJ1-1; the match to TRBD1 covers 7 bases. The CDR3 covers 17 residues. Germline V gene sequence: CDR1 SGHAT, CDR2 FQDESV (reference sequence). Trimming at V came to 1 base and at J to 0 bases, leaving 8 bases not matched to a gene. Written as DNA, the CDR3 is TGTGCCAGCAGCTTAGATTCCCCACAGGGGTTGAACACTGAAGCTTTCTTT. Amino acids: CASSLDSPQGLNTEAFF.

The chain uses TRBV24-1 and TRBJ2-7; TRBD1 matches at 9 bases. CDR1 and CDR2 from the germline V gene are KGHDR and SFDVKD. The junction had 10 bases not matched to a gene; V was cut back by 4 bases and J by 4 bases. This CDR3 has 16 amino acids. CDR3 nucleotide sequence: TGTGCCACCAGTGACCCCGGACAGGGGCGACCGTACGAGCAGTACTTC. Its protein product is CATSDPGQGRPYEQYF.

In this sample, this clonotype turned up a few times. The V call is TRBV19, the J call TRBJ1-5; no definite D call. Germline-derived CDR1 and CDR2 are LNHDA and SQIVND (reference sequence). The V and J ends lost 3 bases and 3 bases respectively, with 9 bases between them. The CDR3 length is 14 residues. The CDR3 region is CASSISAANQPQHF. The CDR3 nucleotides read TGTGCCAGTAGTATCTCGGCAGCCAATCAGCCCCAGCATTTT. The whole variable domain, filled in from reference TRBV19 and TRBJ1-5, reads DGGITQSPKYLFRKEGQNVTLSCEQNLNHDAMYWYRQDPGQGLRLIYYSQIVNDFQKGDIAEGYSVSREKKESFPLTVTSAQKNPTAFYLCASSISAANQPQHFGDGTRLSIL.

The chain is built from TRBV29-1 and TRBJ2-7; 8 nucleotides agree with TRBD1. The CDR3 has 14 amino acids. CDR1 is SQVTM, CDR2 ANQGSEA, per germline. Trimming cost V 6 bases and J 3 bases; bases outside gene matches: 10. The CDR3: CSVDRQGQNYEQYF. DNA of the CDR3: TGCAGCGTCGACCGACAGGGGCAAAACTACGAGCAGTACTTC.

This clonotype is judged medium-sized. This rearrangement joins TRBV11-1 to TRBJ1-1, with D possibly being TRBD1 (5 bases). Trimming took 5 bases from V and 0 from J, leaving 10 bases between them. Germline V gene sequence: CDR1 SGHAT, CDR2 FQDESV (reference sequence). The CDR3 spans 14 residues. The DNA for the CDR3 is TGTGCCAGCAGCCGGGACGGCATGAACACTGAAGCTTTCTTT. Translated: CASSRDGMNTEAFF. Combining the CDR3 with reference TRBV11-1 and TRBJ1-1 gives the whole variable domain EAEVAQSPRYKITEKSQAVAFWCDPISGHATLYWYRQILGQGPELLVQFQDESVVDDSQLPKDRFSAERLKGVDSTLKIQPAELGDSAMYLCASSRDGMNTEAFFGQGTRLTVV.

This clonotype was detected only a few times. The chain joins TRBV5-6 to TRBJ1-2, with D possibly being TRBD1 (5 bases). The CDR3 extends over 12 amino acids. Trimming stripped 4 bases from V and 4 bases from J, with 8 bases between. Germline V gene sequence: CDR1 SGHDT, CDR2 YYEEEE. The CDR3 nucleotides are TGTGCCAGCAGCCCCCAGGGCTATGGCTACACCTTC. Protein sequence: CASSPQGYGYTF.

V and J are TRBV7-9 and TRBJ2-7; D remains ambiguous. The V gene lost 2 bases and the J gene lost 3 bases, with 11 bases spanning the gap. The CDR3 runs 14 residues. Germline V gives CDR1 SEHNR, CDR2 FQNEAQ (reference sequence). Written as DNA, the CDR3 is TGTGCCAGCAGCTTACGACTGGTGAGCTACGAGCAGTACTTC. Translated: CASSLRLVSYEQYF.

This clonotype has more than one count but fewer than ten. The J gene is TRBJ2-1, the V gene TRBV6-6; 7 bases match TRBD2. Germline-derived CDR1 and CDR2 are MNHNY and SVGAGI (reference sequence). Unmatched junction bases numbered 11, after V lost 0 bases and J lost 3 bases. There are 18 residues in the CDR3. CDR3 sequence (DNA): TGTGCCAGCAGTTACTCACTCCTGGAAAGCGGGGACTACAATGAGCAGTTCTTC. It encodes CASSYSLLESGDYNEQFF.

This sequence joins TRBV24-1 and TRBJ1-1; 7 bases agree with TRBD1. The CDR3 sequence is 13 residues long. Germline CDR1 is KGHDR and CDR2 is SFDVKD. The J segment lost 5 bases and the V segment lost 6 bases, leaving 5 bases of the junction unmatched. CDR3 sequence (DNA): TGTGCCACCAGTCGTCAGGGGGGTACTGAAGCTTTCTTT. Translated, it gives CATSRQGGTEAFF.

The V call is TRBV6-5, the J call TRBJ2-2, with a tentative D call TRBD2 (7 bases). This CDR3 is 12 amino acids long. In germline, CDR1 is MNHEY, CDR2 SVGAGI. Trimming shortened V by 8 bases and J by 4 bases, and 8 bases separated the two germline ends. CDR3: CASGGATGELFF. The CDR3 DNA sequence: TGTGCCAGCGGGGGGGCCACCGGGGAGCTGTTTTTT.

This clonotype was recorded many times. This chain joins TRBV29-1 and TRBJ1-1; D gene ambiguous. V lost 4 bases, J lost 5 bases, and 14 bases lay in between. The CDR3 runs 13 residues. Germline lookup yields CDR1 SQVTM and CDR2 ANQGSEA. The CDR3 sequence: CSVGSTGRTEAFF. Written as DNA, the CDR3 is TGCAGCGTTGGGTCCACTGGGAGGACTGAAGCTTTCTTT.

There are many counts of this clonotype. The V and J genes are TRBV6-5 and TRBJ2-1; a possible D gene is TRBD1 (5 bases). The CDR3 has 14 amino acids. The ends were cut back, 6 bases at V and 3 bases at J, with 12 bases in the middle. The V gene's germline CDR1 is MNHEY and CDR2 SVGAGI. CDR3 sequence: CASSPQDFYNEQFF. In DNA, the CDR3 is TGTGCCAGCAGCCCACAGGATTTCTACAATGAGCAGTTCTTC.

V and J are TRBV18 and TRBJ1-5; D remains unclear. Deletions cut 4 bases from V and 5 bases from J, with 12 bases between. Per the germline V gene, CDR1 is KGHSH and CDR2 is LQKENI. The CDR3 loop spans 14 amino acids. This chain's CDR3 is CASSQFGEDQPQHF. DNA for the CDR3: TGTGCCAGCTCACAATTCGGGGAAGATCAGCCCCAGCATTTT.

The V and J genes are TRBV7-2 and TRBJ1-4, with 9 bases matching TRBD1. Germline assignment: CDR1 SGHTA and CDR2 FQGNSA. V trimming: 5 bases; J trimming: 7 bases; junction bases outside the gene matches: 11. CDR3 length equals 16 residues. The CDR3 coding sequence is TGTGCCAGCAGCCCCGGGGGACAGGGAATGAGTGAAAAACTGTTTTTT. Encoded protein: CASSPGGQGMSEKLFF.

This chain uses TRBV29-1 with TRBJ2-7; 9 bases are a match to TRBD1. The J segment lost 3 bases and the V segment lost 5 bases, leaving 2 bases of the junction unmatched. CDR1 is SQVTM, CDR2 ANQGSEA, per germline. There are 12 residues in the CDR3. The CDR3 loop reads CSVLTGGYEQYF. The CDR3 DNA is TGCAGCGTTCTGACAGGGGGCTACGAGCAGTACTTC.

A single count supports this clonotype. A much larger clonotype is one base distant, so this may be a read error. The rearrangement joins TRBV11-1 to TRBJ2-7, with a weak D call TRBD2 (5 bases). The V gene's germline CDR1 is SGHAT and CDR2 FQDESV (reference sequence). The CDR3 runs 14 residues. In DNA, the CDR3 is TGTGTCAGCAGCTCGGACTCTAACTCCTACGAGCAGTACTTC. This codes for CVSSSDSNSYEQYF.

The chain joins TRBV5-1 to TRBJ2-2; D remains unclear. V lost 0 bases and J lost 5, with 8 bases in between. CDR1 is SGHRS, CDR2 YFSETQ, per germline. This CDR3 is built from 14 residues. This chain's CDR3 is CASSLVWGTGELFF. CDR3 nucleotide sequence: TGCGCCAGCAGCTTGGTTTGGGGAACCGGGGAGCTGTTTTTT.

V gene TRBV7-3 combines with J gene TRBJ2-7; possibly TRBD1 or TRBD2 for D (5 bases each). This CDR3 comprises 14 residues. V was shortened by 2 bases and J by 2 bases, with 10 bases between the two germline ends. Germline V gene lookup returns CDR1 SGHTA and CDR2 FQGTGA. CDR3 protein: CASSLGGGPYEQYF. The CDR3 DNA reads as TGTGCCAGCAGCTTAGGGGGTGGACCCTACGAGCAGTACTTC.